What follows describes a single T cell receptor beta chain. Its antigen is undetermined. The data are from a study of tumor-infiltrating lymphocytes in localized non-small cell lung cancer. Study-level points and caveats: Tumor T-cell fraction was not associated with recurrence-free survival. Only some patients had TCR sequencing, depending on available tissue. Immunotypes IM1 and IM2 had similar TCR-derived T-cell fractions. TCRbeta sequencing showed higher T cell infiltration in tumors than uninvolved lung.

Assay used: immunoSEQ multiplex PCR; TCRdb lists only in-frame clones, some missing. This table has about 14,000 clones, roughly 70% appearing once. After removal of 3 bases from V and 4 bases from J, the junction contained 8 bases not matched to a gene. The CDR3 runs to 15 residues. Germline V gives CDR1 LGHNA, CDR2 YSLEER. Material: lung tumor tissue. This receptor was taken from a human donor with non-small cell lung cancer. The rearrangement uses TRBV4-3 and TRBJ2-7; 8 bases are a match to TRBD1. The CDR3 protein is CASSHRTGPLYEQYF. CDR3 DNA: TGCGCCAGCAGCCATCGGACAGGGCCTCTTTACGAGCAGTACTTC.